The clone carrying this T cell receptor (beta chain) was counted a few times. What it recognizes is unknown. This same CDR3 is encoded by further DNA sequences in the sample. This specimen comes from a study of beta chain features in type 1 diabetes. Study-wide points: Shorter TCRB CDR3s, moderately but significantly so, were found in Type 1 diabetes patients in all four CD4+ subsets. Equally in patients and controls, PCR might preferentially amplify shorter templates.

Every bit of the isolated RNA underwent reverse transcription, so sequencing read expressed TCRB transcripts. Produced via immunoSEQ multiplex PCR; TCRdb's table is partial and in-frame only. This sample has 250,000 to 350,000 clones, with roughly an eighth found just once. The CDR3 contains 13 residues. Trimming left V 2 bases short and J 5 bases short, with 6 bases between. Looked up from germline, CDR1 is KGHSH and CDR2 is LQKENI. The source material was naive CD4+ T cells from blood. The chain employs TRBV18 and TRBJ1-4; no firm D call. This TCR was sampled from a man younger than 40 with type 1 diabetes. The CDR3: CASSPGQNEKLFF. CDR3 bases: TGTGCCAGCTCACCAGGGCAAAATGAAAAACTGTTTTTT.